These 16 T cell receptor beta chains were all obtained from the same sample, sequenced in a study of shared clonotypes between healthy human individuals. The method was immunoSEQ multiplex PCR; TCRdb's version includes in-frame clones alone and lacks a portion of them. The data contain under 2.5 million clones, about 90% of them seen just once; the ten biggest clones take up 0.3% to 0.4%. The sequencing sample was made of naive CD4+ T cells from PBMCs. Noted subset: CD45RA+ positively selected. These receptors were collected from a man younger than 35 in good health. Some clones in this sample may be carry-over from other donors' samples.

This rearrangement joins TRBV7-8 to TRBJ2-7; no clear D. The germline V and J ends were trimmed by 1 base and 1 base, with 11 bases remaining between them. CDR1 is SGHVS, CDR2 FQNEAQ, per germline. CDR3 length equals 15 residues. CDR3 nucleotides: TGTGCCAGCAGCTTAGTTCCTCAGGTATCCTACGAGCAGTACTTC. Protein sequence: CASSLVPQVSYEQYF.

The chain couples TRBV2 to TRBJ2-1; 9 bases agree with TRBD1. Germline CDR1 reads SNHLY; CDR2 reads FYNNEI. Germline trimming cut 8 bases from V and 7 bases from J; bases unmatched to any gene: 9. The CDR3 contains 14 residues. CDR3 amino acids: CASRDGQGLNEQFF. In DNA, the CDR3 is TGTGCCAGCCGAGACGGACAGGGGTTGAATGAGCAGTTCTTC.

The V gene is TRBV5-1, the J gene TRBJ2-2, with D tentatively TRBD1 (5 bases). Deletions cut 0 bases from V and 2 bases from J, with 14 bases between. CDR3 length: 17 amino acids. Germline V gives CDR1 SGHRS, CDR2 YFSETQ. The CDR3 coding sequence is TGCGCCAGCAGCTTGGCGGTAGTAAGGGGAAACACCGGGGAGCTGTTTTTT. Protein: CASSLAVVRGNTGELFF.

The rearrangement joins TRBV11-2 to TRBJ2-1; D unclear. V lost 0 bases and J lost 2, with 11 bases in between. The CDR3 contains 16 residues. Germline V lookup: CDR1 SGHAT, CDR2 FQNNGV. CDR3 sequence reads: CASSLERPGPYNEQFF. In DNA, the CDR3 is TGTGCCAGCAGCTTAGAGCGTCCAGGCCCCTACAATGAGCAGTTCTTC.

Points on this clone: This specimen includes other DNA sequences encoding the same CDR3. The chain recombines TRBV20-1 with TRBJ1-1, with D hard to call. This CDR3 has 11 residues. The germline gives CDR1 DFQATT, CDR2 SNEGSKA (reference sequence). Trimming shortened V by 3 bases and J by 2 bases, and 4 bases separated the two germline ends. CDR3 nucleotides: TGCAGTGCTAGGGCAAACACTGAAGCTTTCTTT. Protein: CSARANTEAFF.

The V and J genes are TRBV19 and TRBJ2-2; weak D call: TRBD1 (6 bases). Germline V gene lookup returns CDR1 LNHDA and CDR2 SQIVND (reference sequence). V lost 7 bases and J lost 2, with 14 bases in between. The CDR3 contains 15 residues. The CDR3 DNA is TGTGCCAGTACCCCTGGGGGCCGCAACACCGGGGAGCTGTTTTTT. Amino acids: CASTPGGRNTGELFF.

CDR3 bases: TGTGCCAGCAGGGGGGCTCTAGCTCTTGGGGAGACCCAGTACTTC. Translation: CASRGALALGETQYF. The chain is built from TRBV6-6 and TRBJ2-5; D possibly corresponds to TRBD1 (6 bases). The CDR3 is made up of 15 amino acids. CDR1 is MNHNY, CDR2 SVGAGI, per germline (reference sequence). Trimming left V 6 bases short and J 5 bases short, with 19 bases between.

The chain carries TRBV28 and TRBJ2-7; 9 bases fit TRBD1. V shed 4 bases and J 4 bases; nucleotides not matched to a gene: 8. The CDR3 has 15 residues. CDR1 MDHEN and CDR2 SYDVKM come from the germline V gene. The CDR3 nucleotides read TGTGCCAGCAGTTCCACCGGGACAGGGATTTACGAGCAGTACTTC. Encoded protein: CASSSTGTGIYEQYF.

This clone has only one observation. The V call is TRBV7-2, the J call TRBJ1-2; D not resolved. V lost 5 bases and J 4 bases, leaving 17 bases between the germline ends. The V gene's germline CDR1 is SGHTA and CDR2 FQGNSA. This CDR3 is 15 amino acids long. CDR3 sequence: CASSSTVGQTYGYTF. The CDR3, as DNA: TGTGCCAGCAGCAGTACAGTGGGCCAGACCTATGGCTACACCTTC.

This clone was counted a few times. Other DNA sequences in the sample encode the same CDR3. The V and J genes are TRBV9 and TRBJ1-1; D perhaps matches TRBD1 (5 bases). Germline CDR1 and CDR2: SGDLS and YYNGEE. With 2 bases removed from V and 2 bases from J, the gap between germline ends came to 10 bases. The length of the CDR3 is 14 residues. The CDR3 sequence is CASSVGTVNTEAFF. CDR3 in DNA: TGTGCCAGCAGCGTCGGGACGGTCAACACTGAAGCTTTCTTT.

V and J are TRBV27 and TRBJ2-1, with 7 bases that match TRBD2. The CDR3 spans 15 residues. V dropped 5 bases and J dropped 6; count of bases not matched to a gene: 10. Per germline, CDR1 MNHEY and CDR2 SMNVEV (reference sequence). DNA of the CDR3: TGTGCCAGCAGTACCCGGGGGGACTTCCTCAATGAGCAGTTCTTC. It yields the protein CASSTRGDFLNEQFF.

This chain connects TRBV19 to TRBJ2-1; TRBD2 matches 11 bases. Looked up from germline, CDR1 is LNHDA and CDR2 is SQIVND (reference sequence). CDR3 length equals 13 residues. J gave up 10 bases and V 5 bases, and 4 bases lay outside the gene matches. The CDR3 region is CASSPLAGVEQFF. In DNA, the CDR3 is TGTGCCAGTAGTCCACTAGCGGGAGTAGAGCAGTTCTTC.

V and J are TRBV6-1 and TRBJ2-2; D possibly corresponds to TRBD1 (5 bases). V lost 6 bases to trimming and J lost 4 bases, with 9 bases between them. The CDR3 runs to 13 residues. Per germline, CDR1 MNHNS and CDR2 SASEGT. DNA for the CDR3: TGTGCCAGCAGGATTAGGGGCACCGGGGAGCTGTTTTTT. Its protein is CASRIRGTGELFF.

This chain uses TRBV23-1 with TRBJ2-1; 13 bases align to TRBD2. TRBV23-1 is an open reading frame, and its role is uncertain. This CDR3 has 17 residues. V was pared by 1 base and J by 8 bases, with 8 bases of the junction left unmatched. The CDR3 nucleotides are TGCGCCAGCAGTCAATTGGGCACTAGCGGGAGGGCCTATGAGCAGTTCTTC. It yields the protein CASSQLGTSGRAYEQFF.

The J gene is TRBJ2-1, the V gene TRBV5-1; 7 bases are a match to TRBD1. V was clipped by 7 bases and J by 4 bases; unmatched bases: 11. Germline CDR1 is SGHRS and CDR2 is YFSETQ. The CDR3 spans 15 residues. Here the CDR3 reads CASQSEGAPYNEQFF. The CDR3 DNA is TGCGCCAGCCAAAGTGAGGGGGCCCCATACAATGAGCAGTTCTTC.

The V gene is TRBV9, the J gene TRBJ2-1; TRBD1 matches at 9 bases. The CDR3 length is 14 residues. CDR1 is SGDLS, CDR2 YYNGEE, per germline. J lost 7 bases, V lost 4 bases, and 6 bases had no gene match. The CDR3 nucleotides are TGTGCCAGCAGCTCCGGGACAGGGTTTAATGAGCAGTTCTTC. Encoded protein: CASSSGTGFNEQFF.